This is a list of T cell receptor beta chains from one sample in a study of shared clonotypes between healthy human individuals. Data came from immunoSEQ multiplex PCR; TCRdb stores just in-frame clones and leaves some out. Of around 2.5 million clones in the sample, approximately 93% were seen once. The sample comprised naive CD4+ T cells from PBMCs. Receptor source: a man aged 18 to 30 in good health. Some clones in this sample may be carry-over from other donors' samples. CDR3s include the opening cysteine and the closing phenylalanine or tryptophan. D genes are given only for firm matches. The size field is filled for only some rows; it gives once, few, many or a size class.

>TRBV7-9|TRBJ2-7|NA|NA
CASSLGGSLGYEQYF
TGTGCCAGCAGCTTAGGGGGTAGTCTAGGCTACGAGCAGTACTTC
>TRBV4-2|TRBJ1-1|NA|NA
CASSQGQGMGTEAFF
TGTGCCAGCAGCCAAGGGCAGGGTATGGGGACTGAAGCTTTCTTT
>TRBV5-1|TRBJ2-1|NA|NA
CASSLEGPAYNEQFF
TGCGCCAGCAGCTTGGAGGGACCGGCCTACAATGAGCAGTTCTTC
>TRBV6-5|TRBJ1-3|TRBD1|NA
CASGRQGGTGNTIYF
TGTGCCAGCGGAAGACAGGGGGGAACTGGAAACACCATATATTTT
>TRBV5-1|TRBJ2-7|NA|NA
CASSSGSSYEQYF
TGCGCCAGCAGCAGCGGTAGCTCCTACGAGCAGTACTTC
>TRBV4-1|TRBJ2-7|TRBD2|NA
CASSQDQNSGGSSYEQYF
TGCGCCAGCAGCCAAGATCAGAATAGCGGGGGATCCTCCTACGAGCAGTACTTC
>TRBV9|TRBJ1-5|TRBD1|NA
CASSVPQGQGRDNQPQHF
TGTGCCAGCAGCGTCCCTCAAGGACAGGGGCGGGACAATCAGCCCCAGCATTTT
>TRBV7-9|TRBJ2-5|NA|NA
CASSLDRTAPGETQYF
TGTGCCAGCAGCTTAGACCGGACGGCTCCGGGAGAGACCCAGTACTTC
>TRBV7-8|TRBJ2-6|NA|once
CASSSWGSFSGANVLTF
TGTGCCAGCAGCTCCTGGGGCAGCTTCTCTGGGGCCAACGTCCTGACTTTC
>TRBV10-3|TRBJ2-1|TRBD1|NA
CATQTGKDYNEQFF
TGTGCCACCCAGACAGGGAAGGACTACAATGAGCAGTTCTTC
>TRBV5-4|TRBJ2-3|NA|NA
CASSPGGGIGDTQYF
TGTGCCAGCAGCCCGGGGGGCGGGATCGGAGATACGCAGTATTTT
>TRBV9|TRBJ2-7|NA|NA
CASSANPISSYEQYF
TGTGCCAGCAGCGCAAACCCGATTAGCTCCTACGAGCAGTACTTC
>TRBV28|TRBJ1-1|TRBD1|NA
CASSLSGGVNTEAFF
TGTGCCAGCAGTTTATCAGGGGGGGTGAACACTGAAGCTTTCTTT
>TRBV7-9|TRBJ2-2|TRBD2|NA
CASSLANRLAGNTGELFF
TGTGCCAGCAGCTTAGCGAATAGGCTAGCGGGGAACACCGGGGAGCTGTTTTTT
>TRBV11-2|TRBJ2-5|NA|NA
CASSLPLGIETQYF
TGTGCCAGCAGCTTACCCCTCGGGATAGAGACCCAGTACTTC
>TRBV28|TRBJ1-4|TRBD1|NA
CASKTGWREKLFF
TGTGCCAGCAAGACAGGGTGGAGAGAAAAACTGTTTTTT
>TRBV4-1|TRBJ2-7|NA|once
CASSQRGAHEQYF
TGCGCCAGCAGCCAAAGAGGGGCCCACGAGCAGTACTTC
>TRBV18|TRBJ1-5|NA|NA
CASSPSPGITQPQHF
TGTGCCAGCTCACCTTCTCCCGGGATCACTCAGCCCCAGCATTTT
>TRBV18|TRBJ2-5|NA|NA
CASSLGAGETQYF
TGTGCCAGCTCACTGGGGGCCGGGGAGACCCAGTACTTC
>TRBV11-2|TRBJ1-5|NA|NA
CASSFSRDQPQHF
TGTGCCAGCAGCTTTTCTAGGGATCAGCCCCAGCATTTT
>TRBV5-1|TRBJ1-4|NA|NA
CASSLVAGFRGSNEKLFF
TGCGCCAGCAGCTTGGTGGCAGGCTTTAGGGGGTCTAATGAAAAACTGTTTTTT
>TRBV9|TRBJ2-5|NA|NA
CASSVATPETQYF
TGTGCCAGCAGCGTAGCTACGCCAGAGACCCAGTACTTC
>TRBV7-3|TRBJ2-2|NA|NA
CASSMTGSGATGELFF
TGTGCCAGCAGCATGACAGGGTCGGGGGCCACCGGGGAGCTGTTTTTT
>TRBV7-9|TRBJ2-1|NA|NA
CASSFLVGGEQFF
TGTGCCAGCAGCTTTTTAGTTGGTGGTGAGCAGTTCTTC
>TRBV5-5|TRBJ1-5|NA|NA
CASSLARDQRQPQHF
TGTGCCAGCAGCTTGGCCAGGGACCAAAGGCAGCCCCAGCATTTT
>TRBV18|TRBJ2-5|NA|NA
CASSPGQPKETQYF
TGTGCCAGCTCACCGGGGCAGCCAAAAGAGACCCAGTACTTC
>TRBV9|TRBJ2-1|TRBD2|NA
CASSGSGRALYNEQFF
TGTGCCAGCAGCGGGAGCGGGAGGGCCCTCTACAATGAGCAGTTCTTC
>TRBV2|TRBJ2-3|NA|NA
CASRSADSPLDTQYF
TGTGCCAGCAGGAGCGCGGACAGCCCTTTGGATACGCAGTATTTT
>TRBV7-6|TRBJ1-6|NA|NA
CASSLEQPSPLHF
TGTGCCAGCAGCTTAGAACAGCCTTCACCCCTCCACTTT
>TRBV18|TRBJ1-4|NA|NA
CASSPAEGTGREKLFF
TGTGCCAGCTCACCGGCAGAAGGGACGGGTCGAGAAAAACTGTTTTTT
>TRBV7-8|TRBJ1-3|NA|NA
CASSFLGRASGNTIYF
TGTGCCAGCAGCTTCTTGGGAAGGGCCTCTGGAAACACCATATATTTT
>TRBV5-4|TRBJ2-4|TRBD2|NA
CASSWGGLAGLAKNIQYF
TGTGCCAGCAGCTGGGGGGGACTAGCGGGACTAGCCAAAAACATTCAGTACTTC
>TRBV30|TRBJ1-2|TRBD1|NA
CAWNRGSLIMGYTF
TGTGCCTGGAACAGGGGCAGTCTTATTATGGGCTACACCTTC
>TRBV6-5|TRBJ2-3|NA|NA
CASSTPGHTDTQYF
TGTGCCAGCAGTACGCCGGGCCACACAGATACGCAGTATTTT
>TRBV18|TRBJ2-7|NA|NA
CASSPLNRVSGEQYF
TGTGCCAGCTCACCGTTGAACAGGGTATCGGGCGAGCAGTACTTC
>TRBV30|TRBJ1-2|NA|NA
CAWWEPGGPPSYTF
TGTGCCTGGTGGGAGCCCGGCGGGCCGCCGAGCTACACCTTC
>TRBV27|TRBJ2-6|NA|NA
CASSPPLDPATGANVLTF
TGTGCCAGCAGCCCACCCTTGGACCCGGCTACTGGGGCCAACGTCCTGACTTTC
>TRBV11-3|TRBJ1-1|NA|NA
CASSLDPDAEAFF
TGTGCCAGCAGCTTAGATCCTGATGCCGAAGCTTTCTTT
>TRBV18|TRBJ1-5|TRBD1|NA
CASSPPSIQGRSNQPQHF
TGTGCCAGCTCACCACCCTCCATACAGGGGCGGAGCAATCAGCCCCAGCATTTT
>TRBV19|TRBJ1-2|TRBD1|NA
CASSIHFPRQGPANYGYTF
TGTGCCAGTAGTATACATTTCCCGAGACAGGGGCCCGCTAACTATGGCTACACCTTC
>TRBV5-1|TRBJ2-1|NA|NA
CASSLGQPNEQFF
TGCGCCAGCAGCTTGGGACAGCCCAATGAGCAGTTCTTC
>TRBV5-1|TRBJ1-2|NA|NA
CASSLVRTNLGGYTF
TGCGCCAGCAGCTTGGTACGGACCAACCTGGGTGGCTACACCTTC
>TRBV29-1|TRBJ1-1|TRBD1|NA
CSVEATDRAGGAFF
TGCAGCGTCGAAGCCACAGACAGGGCTGGAGGAGCTTTCTTT
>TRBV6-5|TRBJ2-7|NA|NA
CASSYSSAFTYEQYF
TGTGCCAGCAGTTACTCATCAGCATTCACCTACGAGCAGTACTTC
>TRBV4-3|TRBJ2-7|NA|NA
CASSQGSSLSYEQYF
TGCGCCAGCAGCCAAGGTTCATCTCTCTCCTACGAGCAGTACTTC
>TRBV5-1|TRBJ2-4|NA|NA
CASSSPGLNIQYF
TGCGCCAGCAGCAGTCCGGGCCTAAACATTCAGTACTTC
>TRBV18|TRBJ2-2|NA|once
CASSPRTDITGELFF
TGTGCCAGCTCGCCCAGGACCGACATCACCGGGGAGCTGTTTTTT
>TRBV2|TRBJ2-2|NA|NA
CASSGTANTGELFF
TGTGCCAGCAGTGGGACGGCGAACACCGGGGAGCTGTTTTTT
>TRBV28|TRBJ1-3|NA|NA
CASGSSGAGNTIYF
TGTGCCAGCGGTAGCTCCGGCGCTGGAAACACCATATATTTT
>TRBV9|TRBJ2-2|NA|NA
CASSVRGMRSTSTGELFF
TGTGCCAGCAGCGTAAGGGGTATGAGGTCCACCAGCACCGGGGAGCTGTTTTTT
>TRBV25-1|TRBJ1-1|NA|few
CASAPPLNTEAFF
TGTGCCAGCGCTCCGCCCTTGAACACTGAAGCTTTCTTT
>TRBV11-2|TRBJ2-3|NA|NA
CASSNPRGPDTQYF
TGTGCCAGCAGCAACCCCAGGGGCCCCGATACGCAGTATTTT
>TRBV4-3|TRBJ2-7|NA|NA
CASGSGKDQQYF
TGCGCCAGTGGATCCGGGAAGGATCAGCAGTACTTC
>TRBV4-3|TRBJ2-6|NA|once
CASSQDRGNFGLAGANVLTF
TGCGCCAGCAGCCAAGATCGGGGTAATTTTGGGTTGGCTGGGGCCAACGTCCTGACTTTC
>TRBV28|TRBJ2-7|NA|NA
CASSLPTGNQNF
TGTGCCAGCAGTTTGCCCACAGGTAATCAGAACTTC